The clone carrying this T cell receptor beta chain came up many times. Its matching antigen is unknown. This specimen comes from a study of T cells in Graves' hyperthyroidism and ophthalmopathy. General study results and limits: In the blood, most expanded thyroid clonotypes above 0.001 appeared as well.

There were TCR beta CDR3 regions amplified from RNA transcripts. The HTBI primer set drove a first-round RT-PCR of the TCR CDR3. TCRdb recomputed calls from the multiplex PCR reads with MiXCR, one row per CDR3 protein. Among hundreds of thousands of distinct CDR3 sequences, approximately 14% were seen once, and the ten largest hold approximately 19%. Germline V gives CDR1 MDHEN, CDR2 SYDVKM. V lost 6 bases and J 2 bases, leaving 10 bases between the germline ends. The CDR3 is made up of 13 amino acids. Uncontrolled infection, other autoimmune disease, pregnancy and lactation each barred patients from inclusion. Extraction of PBMCs used roughly 9.6 ml of fresh peripheral blood.

The receptor was derived from an older woman with Graves' ophthalmopathy. Sequencing was carried out using blood. This chain uses TRBV28 with TRBJ1-2; weak D call: TRBD1 (6 bases). Here the CDR3 reads CASSRQANYGYTF. DNA for the CDR3: TGTGCCAGCAGCCGACAGGCCAACTATGGCTACACCTTC.